The clone carrying this TCR beta chain appeared a few times. Its antigen is still unknown. Using quantitative 5'-RACE with molecular barcodes, the authors made TCR beta libraries. TCRdb re-called the 5' RACE reads with MiXCR, one entry per CDR3 protein. Of a few hundred thousand distinct CDR3 sequences in the sample, approximately 20% were seen once. The sample comes from a study of CD8 T cells in ankylosing spondylitis. Study-level findings and limits: Past research had described some motif variants in reactive arthritis synovial fluid and blood. It appeared that ankylosing spondylitis blood was characterized by a TCR beta motif of about eight highly homologous variants.

V shed 5 bases and J shed 2 bases, with 11 bases lying between them. Germline V gives CDR1 LNHDA, CDR2 SQIVND (reference sequence). The CDR3 covers 14 residues. Source material: blood, either unsorted or a sorted T cell fraction (not recorded which). V gene TRBV19 combines with J gene TRBJ2-3; D perhaps matches TRBD2 (5 bases). The sequence came from a male donor with ankylosing spondylitis. The CDR3 sequence: CASSGGLNTDTQYF. In DNA form, the CDR3 reads TGTGCCAGTAGTGGCGGACTCAACACAGATACGCAGTATTTT.